This passage covers 24 T cell receptor beta chains from one sample sequenced in a study of cytomegalovirus exposure and HLA in healthy donors. The PCR had 60 Vbeta and 13 Jbeta primers. Repertoires were generated with immunoSEQ multiplex PCR, while TCRdb's copy carries only in-frame clones and drops some. This repertoire includes about 83,000 clones. Material for sequencing was PBMCs. The receptor set was obtained from a man between 18 and 29 years old in good health and CMV-seropositive.

The rearrangement joins TRBV9 to TRBJ2-5; 7 bases line up with TRBD1. The J call could be wrong; TRBJ2-7 is a better fit for the DNA end. In germline, CDR1 is SGDLS, CDR2 YYNGEE. The CDR3 is 14 amino acids. CDR3 sequence: CASSVGDSNYEQYF. Written as DNA, the CDR3 is TGTGCCAGCAGCGTAGGGGACAGTAACTACGAGCAGTACTTC.

The chain has TRBV7-8 and TRBJ2-7; the match to TRBD2 covers 7 bases. CDR3 length: 13 amino acids. Germline-derived CDR1 and CDR2 are SGHVS and FQNEAQ. V shed 4 bases and J 2 bases; nucleotides not matched to a gene: 2. CDR3: CASSSGRTYEQYF. The DNA of the CDR3 is TGTGCCAGCAGCTCCGGGAGGACCTACGAGCAGTACTTC.

The V and J genes are TRBV18 and TRBJ1-1; weak D call: TRBD1 (6 bases). The CDR3 contains 15 residues. V lost 2 bases to trimming and J lost 0 bases, with 10 bases between them. Germline CDR1 and CDR2: KGHSH and LQKENI. In DNA form, the CDR3 reads TGTGCCAGCTCACCAGGGGGCGAAATGAACACTGAAGCTTTCTTT. This translates into CASSPGGEMNTEAFF.

V and J are TRBV10-3 and TRBJ2-7; weak D call: TRBD2 (6 bases). This CDR3 comprises 14 residues. Between the trimmed V and J ends, which lost 5 bases and 2 bases, there was a span of 13 bases. CDR1 and CDR2 from the germline V gene are ENHRY and SYGVKD. The CDR3: CAISPGTPTYEQYF. The CDR3 bases are TGTGCCATCAGTCCCGGGACTCCGACCTACGAGCAGTACTTC.

This chain joins TRBV5-5 and TRBJ2-7, with a weak D call TRBD1 (5 bases). V lost 2 bases and J lost 4, with 7 bases in between. CDR3 length: 12 amino acids. The germline gives CDR1 SGHKS, CDR2 YYEKEE (reference sequence). DNA of the CDR3: TGTGCCAGCAGCTTAGGGGCGTACGAGCAGTACTTC. It yields the protein CASSLGAYEQYF. The variable domain in full, completed from reference TRBV5-5 and TRBJ2-7, reads DAGVTQSPTHLIKTRGQQVTLRCSPISGHKSVSWYQQVLGQGPQFIFQYYEKEERGRGNFPDRFSARQFPNYSSELNVNALLLGDSALYLCASSLGAYEQYFGPGTRLTVT.

V and J are TRBV19 and TRBJ1-4; 10 bases line up with TRBD1. Germline V gives CDR1 LNHDA, CDR2 SQIVND (reference sequence). With 10 bases clipped from V and 5 bases from J, the junction kept 13 bases outside the gene matches. CDR3 length equals 16 residues. The CDR3 bases are TGTGCCACCCGAAAAGACAGGGGGCTAGGAAATGAAAAACTGTTTTTT. Its protein is CATRKDRGLGNEKLFF.

This chain links TRBV7-9 with TRBJ2-1, with D hard to call. The CDR3 is made up of 13 amino acids. The V end was cut by 3 bases, the J end by 8 bases, with 11 bases between. Germline lookup yields CDR1 SEHNR and CDR2 FQNEAQ (reference sequence). CDR3 DNA: TGTGCCAGCAGCTTCCCTTCGCGCTATGAGCAGTTCTTC. Its translation: CASSFPSRYEQFF.

The chain has TRBV11-2 and TRBJ2-5, with D possibly being TRBD1 (5 bases). There are 15 residues in the CDR3. V was trimmed by 2 bases and J by 1 base, leaving 11 bases between them. Germline CDR1 is SGHAT and CDR2 is FQNNGV. The CDR3 loop is CASSLSGHIQETQYF. CDR3 sequence (DNA): TGTGCCAGCAGCTTAAGTGGACACATCCAAGAGACCCAGTACTTC.

V and J are TRBV7-9 and TRBJ2-1; D remains unclear. The CDR3 extends over 13 amino acids. Trimming removed 5 bases from V and 0 bases from J, with 5 bases in between. Germline V gives CDR1 SEHNR, CDR2 FQNEAQ (reference sequence). The CDR3 DNA reads as TGTGCCAGCAGCGGCTTCTCCTACAATGAGCAGTTCTTC. Translating it yields CASSGFSYNEQFF. The full variable domain, completed using reference TRBV7-9 and TRBJ2-1, is DTGVSQNPRHKITKRGQNVTFRCDPISEHNRLYWYRQTLGQGPEFLTYFQNEAQLEKSRLLSDRFSAERPKGSFSTLEIQRTEQGDSAMYLCASSGFSYNEQFFGPGTRLTVL.

The chain combines TRBV19 with TRBJ2-7, with TRBD1 as a possible D gene (6 bases). Germline V gene sequence: CDR1 LNHDA, CDR2 SQIVND (reference sequence). V lost 5 bases and J 3 bases, leaving 11 bases between the germline ends. The CDR3 contains 13 residues. For the CDR3, the DNA is TGTGCCAGTAGTGTCTCCAGGGGCTACGAGCAGTACTTC. Amino acid sequence: CASSVSRGYEQYF.

The V and J genes are TRBV29-1 and TRBJ1-3; D unresolved. Trimming removed 8 bases from V and 0 bases from J, with 11 bases in between. The CDR3 contains 13 residues. Germline CDR1 reads SQVTM; CDR2 reads ANQGSEA. The CDR3 loop reads CSPESLSGNTIYF. The CDR3, as DNA: TGCAGCCCGGAGAGCCTCTCTGGAAACACCATATATTTT.

The genes are TRBV19 and TRBJ2-7, with 10 bases identical to TRBD1. This CDR3 spans 14 amino acids. V trimming: 7 bases; J trimming: 6 bases; junction bases outside the gene matches: 9. The germline V gene has CDR1 LNHDA and CDR2 SQIVND (reference sequence). In DNA, the CDR3 is TGTGCCAGTACCCCGACAGGGGGCTTCTCCGAGCAGTACTTC. It translates to CASTPTGGFSEQYF.

J is TRBJ1-5 and V is TRBV27; D not certain. The CDR3 loop spans 12 amino acids. The germline CDR1 and CDR2 sequences are MNHEY and SMNVEV (reference sequence). Trimming cost V 9 bases and J 7 bases, with 13 bases left between them. CDR3 in amino acids: CARLPDGQPQHF. CDR3 sequence (DNA): TGTGCCAGATTACCCGACGGGCAGCCCCAGCATTTT.

CDR3 sequence reads: CASSHRDRVIRASGYTF. The CDR3 DNA sequence: TGTGCCAGCAGCCACCGGGACAGAGTAATCCGGGCCTCTGGCTACACCTTC. The rearrangement links TRBV14 to TRBJ1-2; 7 nucleotides line up with TRBD1. CDR1 and CDR2 (germline): SGHDN, FVKESK. This CDR3 has 17 residues. J lost 7 bases, V lost 3 bases, and 17 bases had no gene match.

This chain links TRBV6-1 with TRBJ2-3; TRBD2 matches at 8 bases. The CDR3 has 14 amino acids. V gave up 6 bases and J gave up 1 base; unmatched junction bases: 3. Germline CDR1 and CDR2: MNHNS and SASEGT. The CDR3 DNA reads as TGTGCCAGCAGCTCGACTAGCGGCACAGATACGCAGTATTTT. Translating it yields CASSSTSGTDTQYF.

This chain uses TRBV7-2 with TRBJ2-3, with 14 nucleotides matching TRBD2. The CDR3 loop spans 17 amino acids. Germline-derived CDR1 and CDR2 are SGHTA and FQGNSA. The J segment lost 3 bases and the V segment lost 1 base, leaving 3 bases of the junction unmatched. In nucleotides, the CDR3 is TGTGCCAGCAGCTTAGACGGACTAGCGGGAGGTACAGATACGCAGTATTTT. This translates into CASSLDGLAGGTDTQYF. The complete variable domain, with remaining parts taken from reference TRBV7-2 and TRBJ2-3, reads GAGVSQSPSNKVTEKGKDVELRCDPISGHTALYWYRQSLGQGLEFLIYFQGNSAPDKSGLPSDRFSAERTGGSVSTLTIQRTQQEDSAVYLCASSLDGLAGGTDTQYFGPGTRLTVL.

The chain has TRBV19 and TRBJ1-6, with D tentatively TRBD1 (5 bases). This CDR3 has 15 residues. In germline, CDR1 is LNHDA, CDR2 SQIVND (reference sequence). Trimming removed 5 bases from V and 7 bases from J, with 15 bases in between. CDR3 sequence: CASSASTEPNSPLHF. The CDR3 DNA is TGTGCCAGTAGTGCTTCGACAGAGCCCAATTCACCCCTCCACTTT.

This chain joins TRBV6-4 and TRBJ2-3; TRBD2 matches at 10 bases. Germline-derived CDR1 and CDR2 are MRHNA and SNTAGT. The V and J ends lost 0 bases and 4 bases, in that order; junction bases with no gene match: 1. This CDR3 contains 15 residues. CDR3 amino acids: CASSDSAGGPDTQYF. CDR3 in DNA: TGTGCCAGCAGTGACTCAGCGGGAGGGCCAGATACGCAGTATTTT.

The V gene is TRBV2, the J gene TRBJ1-5; D is undetermined. CDR1 and CDR2 from the germline V gene are SNHLY and FYNNEI. Trimming removed 6 bases at V and 3 bases at J, with 6 bases between. The CDR3 loop spans 12 amino acids. CDR3 region: CASRYTNQPQHF. The DNA for the CDR3 is TGTGCCAGCAGGTACACCAATCAGCCCCAGCATTTT.

CDR3 protein: CASTSKGVSTDTQYF. CDR3 DNA sequence: TGTGCCAGCACCTCCAAGGGAGTAAGCACAGATACGCAGTATTTT. The chain employs TRBV6-5 and TRBJ2-3; D might be TRBD2 (5 bases). Deletions cut 7 bases from V and 0 bases from J, with 14 bases between. The V gene's germline CDR1 is MNHEY and CDR2 SVGAGI. The CDR3 totals 15 residues.

The J gene is TRBJ1-2, the V gene TRBV27; D possibly corresponds to TRBD1 (6 bases). The CDR3 covers 14 residues. The V gene lost 5 bases and the J gene lost 6 bases, with 16 bases spanning the gap. The germline V gene has CDR1 MNHEY and CDR2 SMNVEV (reference sequence). CDR3 protein: CASSPGHTSHGYTF. In nucleotides, the CDR3 is TGTGCCAGCAGTCCGGGACATACTTCGCATGGCTACACCTTC.

The chain is built from TRBV10-2 and TRBJ2-2, with TRBD1 matching 7 bases. The CDR3 has 18 amino acids. CDR1 is WSHSY, CDR2 SAAADI, per germline. Trimming cost V 3 bases and J 0 bases; bases outside gene matches: 10. CDR3 coding DNA: TGCGCCAGCAGTGATCCGGACAGGACCAGGTCGAACACCGGGGAGCTGTTTTTT. This encodes CASSDPDRTRSNTGELFF.

The rearrangement joins TRBV7-9 to TRBJ1-1, with TRBD1 as a possible D gene (6 bases). Germline loops: CDR1 SEHNR, CDR2 FQNEAQ (reference sequence). The CDR3 is made up of 15 amino acids. The V and J ends lost 1 base and 5 bases respectively, with 14 bases between them. The CDR3 DNA sequence: TGTGCCAGCAGCTTAGAAGGGGGAGTGACAACTGAAGCTTTCTTT. As protein: CASSLEGGVTTEAFF.

The V call is TRBV5-8, the J call TRBJ1-5, with 7 bases fitting TRBD1. The germline V gene has CDR1 SGHTS and CDR2 YDEGEE. V lost 3 bases, J lost 4 bases, and 4 bases stayed unmatched. CDR3 length: 14 residues. The CDR3 DNA is TGTGCCAGCAGCTCTAACAGGGGAAATCAGCCCCAGCATTTT. Residues: CASSSNRGNQPQHF.